Shown below are 27 T cell receptor beta chains from a single sample sequenced in a study of T cells expressing NK-cell markers. No DNA is given; TCRdb re-called the 5' RACE reads and lists each CDR3 protein once. The table for this sample gives 140,000 to 150,000 distinct CDR3 sequences. The sequencing input was blood T cells: a sorted CD56 or NKG2C T cell subset, CD4+ or CD8+ T cells, or bulk PBMC T cells (not recorded which). Receptors were obtained from a man younger than 30 in good health.

The chain has TRBV12-3 or TRBV12-4 and TRBJ2-3; without DNA, the TCRdb call of TRBD1 cannot be checked. CDR3 length: 16 residues. The CDR3 reads CASSPRTGSSTDTQYF.

The chain couples TRBV2 to TRBJ2-4; the TRBD1 assignment by TCRdb is unverifiable without DNA. The CDR3 runs to 15 residues. The germline CDR1 and CDR2 sequences are SNHLY and FYNNEI. The CDR3 reads CASKGQGVTQNIQYF.

V and J are TRBV5-1 and TRBJ2-2; the D call of TRBD1 rests on TCRdb alone, since no DNA is present to check it. This CDR3 contains 18 residues. Germline V gene data show CDR1 as SGHRS and CDR2 as YFSETQ. The CDR3 region is CASSYRGQGVANTGELFF.

V is TRBV13 and J is TRBJ2-7; the TCRdb D gene call, TRBD2, has no DNA to confirm it. The CDR3 has 19 residues. Per the germline V gene, CDR1 is PRHDT and CDR2 is FYEKMQ (reference sequence). The CDR3 region is CASSLGPRDSRDILYEQYF.

CDR3 sequence: CARGPGLAGGHTETQYF. The V call is TRBV2, the J call TRBJ2-5; the TCRdb call, TRBD2, lacks DNA for checking. The CDR3 spans 17 residues. Germline loops: CDR1 SNHLY, CDR2 FYNNEI. Full variable domain (remainder filled in from reference TRBV2 and TRBJ2-5): EPEVTQTPSHQVTQMGQEVILRCVPISNHLYFYWYRQILGQKVEFLVSFYNNEISEKSEIFDDQFSVERPDGSNFTLKIRSTKLEDSAMYFCARGPGLAGGHTETQYFGPGTRLLVL.

This chain connects TRBV24-1 to TRBJ2-1; as DNA is missing, the TRBD2 call by TCRdb cannot be tested. Germline V lookup: CDR1 KGHDR, CDR2 SFDVKD. This CDR3 is built from 16 residues. CDR3 amino acids: CATSDPLADLYNEQFF.

The chain carries TRBV12-3 or TRBV12-4 and TRBJ1-1; the TCRdb D gene call, TRBD1, has no DNA to confirm it. The CDR3 covers 13 residues. Here the CDR3 reads CASAQGLGTEAFF.

This chain joins TRBV27 and TRBJ1-3; TCRdb outputs TRBD1, but without DNA this stays unchecked. Germline lookup yields CDR1 MNHEY and CDR2 SMNVEV (reference sequence). CDR3 length: 17 residues. CDR3: CASRPLIQGVNGNTIYF.

This chain joins TRBV18 and TRBJ1-2; TCRdb's assignment of TRBD1 cannot be checked, as there is no DNA. The CDR3 is 15 amino acids. Germline lookup yields CDR1 KGHSH and CDR2 LQKENI. The CDR3 here is CASSPSGASLMGYTF.

The chain carries TRBV20-1 and TRBJ2-5; without DNA, the TCRdb call of TRBD2 cannot be checked. The CDR3 is 15 amino acids. Germline-derived CDR1 and CDR2 are DFQATT and SNEGSKA (reference sequence). Here the CDR3 reads CSARSRTSGQETQYF.

This clonotype shows up as medium-sized by frequency. The gene calls are TRBV7-8 and TRBJ1-5. The germline gives CDR1 SGHVS, CDR2 FQNEAQ. The CDR3 runs 14 residues. The CDR3 reads CASSTHRSNQPQHF.

The V gene is TRBV4-1, the J gene TRBJ2-2; TCRdb indicates TRBD2, and absent DNA this call remains unverified. Germline loops: CDR1 MGHRA, CDR2 YSYEKL. The CDR3 length is 18 residues. The CDR3 loop reads CASSQEGPLAGVAGELFF.

The chain carries TRBV30 and TRBJ2-2; TCRdb picks TRBD1, but there is no DNA to check that call. The CDR3 runs 15 residues. The germline gives CDR1 GTSNPN, CDR2 SVGIG (reference sequence). This CDR3 reads CAWSPRGTNTGELFF.

This chain joins TRBV6-5 and TRBJ2-3; TCRdb names TRBD1, which stays unverified in the absence of DNA. The CDR3 totals 17 residues. Germline values: CDR1 MNHEY, CDR2 SVGAGI. CDR3 sequence reads: CASRLTPGQGYTDTQYF.

The V gene is TRBV10-3, the J gene TRBJ1-5. The CDR3 sequence is 13 residues long. Germline V gene lookup returns CDR1 ENHRY and CDR2 SYGVKD. CDR3 residues: CAISEESYEPQHF.

The gene calls are TRBV4-3 and TRBJ1-1; the TRBD1 assignment by TCRdb is unverifiable without DNA. CDR1 and CDR2 (germline): LGHNA, YSLEER. CDR3 length: 13 amino acids. CDR3: CASSQGQGTEAFF.

The rearrangement joins TRBV7-9 to TRBJ2-3; TCRdb's D gene call, TRBD1, goes unchecked for lack of DNA. The CDR3 loop spans 12 amino acids. Germline V gives CDR1 SEHNR, CDR2 FQNEAQ (reference sequence). The CDR3 protein is CASSLDRQGQYF.

The CDR3: CASSLVGGTYNEQFF. The J gene is TRBJ2-1, the V gene TRBV5-1. Looked up from germline, CDR1 is SGHRS and CDR2 is YFSETQ. This CDR3 region has 15 residues.

The J gene is TRBJ2-3, the V gene TRBV7-8. Germline-derived CDR1 and CDR2 are SGHVS and FQNEAQ. The CDR3 spans 13 residues. CDR3 sequence reads: CASSLFSPDTQYF.

The chain carries TRBV2 and TRBJ2-3; TCRdb calls TRBD1, which cannot be checked without DNA. The CDR3 consists of 18 residues. CDR1 SNHLY and CDR2 FYNNEI come from the germline V gene. The CDR3 sequence: CASSEAISPLQAADTQYF.

The chain carries TRBV6-5 and TRBJ2-3. Germline V gene sequence: CDR1 MNHEY, CDR2 SVGAGI. This CDR3 has 15 residues. The CDR3 sequence: CASSSLGSSADTQYF.

The chain's CDR3 is CATSPGRTDTQYF. The genes are TRBV15 and TRBJ2-3; TCRdb's assignment of TRBD1 cannot be checked, as there is no DNA. The CDR3 has 13 residues. Germline-derived CDR1 and CDR2 are LNHNV and YYDKDF (reference sequence).

The V gene is TRBV7-2, the J gene TRBJ2-6. Germline CDR1 SGHTA, CDR2 FQGNSA. The CDR3 totals 14 residues. CDR3: CASSPITGANVLTF.

This chain's CDR3 is CATSRPGLVYNEQFF. The rearrangement links TRBV15 to TRBJ2-1; checking the TCRdb D call of TRBD2 is not possible without DNA. The CDR3 loop spans 15 amino acids. CDR1 and CDR2 from the germline V gene are LNHNV and YYDKDF (reference sequence).

The genes are TRBV27 and TRBJ2-2; TCRdb outputs TRBD2, but without DNA this stays unchecked. The CDR3 length is 16 residues. CDR1 is MNHEY and CDR2 is SMNVEV in the germline V gene (reference sequence). The CDR3: CASRKTSGSTTGELFF.

The V call is TRBV20-1, the J call TRBJ2-1. Looked up from germline, CDR1 is DFQATT and CDR2 is SNEGSKA (reference sequence). The CDR3 runs 13 residues. The CDR3 spells CSASDPSYNEQFF.

V usage is TRBV3-1 and J usage is TRBJ1-1; TCRdb selects TRBD1, and the lack of DNA leaves this call unchecked. This CDR3 has 17 residues. CDR1 LGHDT and CDR2 YNNKEL come from the germline V gene (reference sequence). The CDR3 region is CASSQWYQGPGNTEAFF.